Below are 20 T cell receptor beta chains sequenced from a single sample in a study of OX40 agonist ivuxolimab in advanced cancers. Generated by immunoSEQ multiplex PCR, the TCRdb table keeps only in-frame clones and is missing some. The profile shows about 77,000 clones, roughly 91% of them singletons. The sample here was CD4+ or CD8+ T cells sorted from blood, taken in a trial of the OX40 agonist ivuxolimab. The receptors originated from an adult with an advanced solid tumor such as melanoma, head and neck, liver or kidney cancer.

This sequence joins TRBV2 and TRBJ2-1; 8 positions agree with TRBD2. V was pared by 7 bases and J by 6 bases, with 11 bases of the junction left unmatched. CDR3 length equals 15 residues. Germline V gives CDR1 SNHLY, CDR2 FYNNEI. The CDR3, as DNA: TGTGCCAGCACCGGCTTAGGACTAGCACCCAATGAGCAGTTCTTC. Its translation: CASTGLGLAPNEQFF.

This sequence joins TRBV27 and TRBJ2-5, with TRBD1 as a possible D gene (6 bases). The germline V gene has CDR1 MNHEY and CDR2 SMNVEV (reference sequence). Trimming shortened V by 5 bases and J by 4 bases, and 20 bases separated the two germline ends. The CDR3 is 16 amino acids. The CDR3 coding sequence is TGTGCCAGCAGTCCGGACCGGACAGCCCAATTAGAGACCCAGTACTTC. Encoded protein: CASSPDRTAQLETQYF.

This chain joins TRBV27 and TRBJ2-3; 13 nucleotides align to TRBD2. J gave up 10 bases and V 3 bases, and 10 bases lay outside the gene matches. This CDR3 is 16 amino acids long. Germline lookup yields CDR1 MNHEY and CDR2 SMNVEV (reference sequence). The CDR3 region is CASSFSTSGGAVAQYF. CDR3 DNA: TGTGCCAGCAGTTTCTCCACTAGCGGGGGGGCTGTAGCGCAGTATTTT.

The chain joins TRBV5-4 to TRBJ1-5; 9 bases fit TRBD1. This CDR3 has 15 amino acids. Germline V gene data show CDR1 as SGHNT and CDR2 as YYREEE (reference sequence). With V trimmed by 4 bases and J by 3 bases, 5 bases remained unmatched. The CDR3 loop reads CASSPGQGDNQPQHF. The CDR3 region has the DNA TGTGCCAGCAGCCCGGGACAGGGTGACAATCAGCCCCAGCATTTT. Together with reference TRBV5-4 and TRBJ1-5, the CDR3 gives the full variable domain: ETGVTQSPTHLIKTRGQQVTLRCSSQSGHNTVSWYQQALGQGPQFIFQYYREEENGRGNFPPRFSGLQFPNYSSELNVNALELDDSALYLCASSPGQGDNQPQHFGDGTRLSIL.

This chain connects TRBV20-1 to TRBJ2-7; no reliable D call. Germline CDR1 and CDR2: DFQATT and SNEGSKA (reference sequence). The CDR3 totals 11 residues. V lost 4 bases and J lost 3, with 7 bases in between. Here the CDR3 reads CSATGFYEQYF. The CDR3 DNA follows: TGCAGTGCTACAGGATTCTACGAGCAGTACTTC.

The chain has TRBV5-8 and TRBJ2-1, with a tentative D call TRBD1 (6 bases). From germline, CDR1 is SGHTS and CDR2 YDEGEE. Trimming shortened V by 4 bases and J by 1 base, and 12 bases separated the two germline ends. The CDR3 length is 15 residues. CDR3 in amino acids: CASSDGTPSYNEQFF. DNA of the CDR3: TGTGCCAGCAGCGACGGGACACCATCCTACAATGAGCAGTTCTTC.

The gene calls are TRBV4-1 and TRBJ2-7; D gene uncertain. In germline, CDR1 is MGHRA, CDR2 YSYEKL. This CDR3 has 13 amino acids. Trimming took 2 bases from V and 4 from J, leaving 9 bases between them. In DNA, the CDR3 is TGCGCCAGCAGCCAAAATGAAGGGTACGAGCAGTACTTC. Amino acids: CASSQNEGYEQYF.

The chain couples TRBV11-2 to TRBJ2-5; 7 nucleotides align to TRBD1. Per germline, CDR1 SGHAT and CDR2 FQNNGV. This CDR3 region has 15 residues. After removal of 0 bases from V and 5 bases from J, the junction contained 6 bases not matched to a gene. For the CDR3, the DNA is TGTGCCAGCAGCTTAGAGACAGGGTCTTGGGAGACCCAGTACTTC. Encoded protein: CASSLETGSWETQYF. Filled out from reference TRBV11-2 and TRBJ2-5, the complete variable domain reads EAGVAQSPRYKIIEKRQSVAFWCNPISGHATLYWYQQILGQGPKLLIQFQNNGVVDDSQLPKDRFSAERLKGVDSTLKIQPAKLEDSAVYLCASSLETGSWETQYFGPGTRLLVL.

The genes are TRBV18 and TRBJ1-2; no reliable D call. Germline values: CDR1 KGHSH, CDR2 LQKENI. There are 14 residues in the CDR3. With 2 bases removed from V and 3 bases from J, the gap between germline ends came to 10 bases. The CDR3 is CASSPDGLDYGYTF. The DNA for the CDR3 is TGTGCCAGCTCACCAGACGGGCTCGACTATGGCTACACCTTC. The whole variable domain, filled in from reference TRBV18 and TRBJ1-2, reads NAGVMQNPRHLVRRRGQEARLRCSPMKGHSHVYWYRQLPEEGLKFMVYLQKENIIDESGMPKERFSAEFPKEGPSILRIQQVVRGDSAAYFCASSPDGLDYGYTFGSGTRLTVV.

This rearrangement joins TRBV19 to TRBJ2-6; D gene uncertain. The CDR3 runs 16 residues. Germline assignment: CDR1 LNHDA and CDR2 SQIVND (reference sequence). The V end was cut by 3 bases, the J end by 0 bases, with 9 bases between. The CDR3 DNA sequence: TGTGCCAGTAGTATCTCGTCCTCCTCTGGGGCCAACGTCCTGACTTTC. Amino acid sequence: CASSISSSSGANVLTF.

This chain uses TRBV5-1 with TRBJ1-2, with 7 bases that match TRBD1. This CDR3 is 15 amino acids long. V was pared by 4 bases and J by 3 bases, with 9 bases of the junction left unmatched. CDR1 SGHRS and CDR2 YFSETQ come from the germline V gene. CDR3 loop: CASSPGTVQDYGYTF. Here the CDR3 DNA reads TGCGCCAGCAGCCCGGGGACAGTCCAGGACTATGGCTACACCTTC.

The chain has TRBV11-2 and TRBJ2-2, with TRBD1 matching over 10 bases. V lost 1 base, J lost 4 bases, and 12 bases stayed unmatched. The CDR3 loop spans 19 amino acids. The V gene's germline CDR1 is SGHAT and CDR2 FQNNGV. The CDR3 here is CASSLGQGEWDRGTGELFF. CDR3 DNA sequence: TGTGCCAGCAGCTTAGGTCAAGGGGAGTGGGACAGGGGCACCGGGGAGCTGTTTTTT.

This clone was seen only a few times. This rearrangement joins TRBV14 to TRBJ2-7; tentative D call: TRBD2 (5 bases). Germline V gene lookup returns CDR1 SGHDN and CDR2 FVKESK. V was cut by 0 bases and J by 0 bases, with 15 bases left in between. CDR3 length equals 17 residues. Here the CDR3 reads CASSQDLSPGYSYEQYF. The CDR3 nucleotides read TGTGCCAGCAGCCAAGACCTATCTCCGGGATACTCCTACGAGCAGTACTTC.

V usage is TRBV19 and J usage is TRBJ2-3; D is perhaps TRBD2 (5 bases). CDR1 is LNHDA, CDR2 SQIVND, per germline (reference sequence). The length of the CDR3 is 14 residues. V was trimmed by 6 bases and J by 2 bases, leaving 12 bases between them. The CDR3 coding sequence is TGTGCCAGTAGCCGGCCCGGGAACACAGATACGCAGTATTTT. Protein sequence: CASSRPGNTDTQYF. Together with reference TRBV19 and TRBJ2-3, the CDR3 gives the full variable domain: DGGITQSPKYLFRKEGQNVTLSCEQNLNHDAMYWYRQDPGQGLRLIYYSQIVNDFQKGDIAEGYSVSREKKESFPLTVTSAQKNPTAFYLCASSRPGNTDTQYFGPGTRLTVL.

The CDR3, as DNA: TGCGCCAGCAGCCAAGTTCGTCTAGCCGGGGAGACCCAGTACTTC. Translation: CASSQVRLAGETQYF. The chain combines TRBV4-3 with TRBJ2-5; perhaps TRBD2 as D (5 bases). The CDR3 sequence is 15 residues long. Germline V gene lookup returns CDR1 LGHNA and CDR2 YSLEER. Deletions cut 1 base from V and 5 bases from J, with 14 bases between.

This sequence joins TRBV7-3 and TRBJ2-5; possible D gene TRBD2, 6 bases. The germline V gene has CDR1 SGHTA and CDR2 FQGTGA. The CDR3 runs 14 residues. Deletions cut 0 bases from V and 4 bases from J, with 9 bases between. In nucleotides, the CDR3 is TGTGCCAGCAGCTTAACGGGAGGAGGAGAGACCCAGTACTTC. Translated: CASSLTGGGETQYF.

The CDR3 spells CAWTYRNTGELFF. CDR3 nucleotides: TGTGCCTGGACTTACAGAAACACCGGGGAGCTGTTTTTT. J is TRBJ2-2 and V is TRBV30; D unclear. The V gene's germline CDR1 is GTSNPN and CDR2 SVGIG (reference sequence). The CDR3 is 13 amino acids. V was clipped by 4 bases and J by 2 bases, with 8 bases between them. The variable domain in full, with the rest retrieved from reference TRBV30 and TRBJ2-2, is SQTIHQWPATLVQPVGSPLSLECTVEGTSNPNLYWYRQAAGRGLQLLFYSVGIGQISSEVPQNLSASRPQDRQFILSSKKLLLSDSGFYLCAWTYRNTGELFFGEGSRLTVL.

The chain recombines TRBV30 with TRBJ1-1; perhaps TRBD1 as D (5 bases). CDR1 and CDR2 (germline): GTSNPN, SVGIG (reference sequence). V shed 2 bases and J shed 1 base, with 17 bases lying between them. The CDR3 length is 16 residues. The DNA of the CDR3 is TGTGCCTGGAGTAAAATTAAGACAGCCCGGAACACTGAAGCTTTCTTT. Amino acid sequence: CAWSKIKTARNTEAFF.

The chain links TRBV2 to TRBJ1-2; 8 positions agree with TRBD1. Germline V lookup: CDR1 SNHLY, CDR2 FYNNEI. The CDR3 spans 11 residues. The V and J ends lost 8 bases and 4 bases, in that order; junction bases with no gene match: 0. Written as DNA, the CDR3 is TGTGCCAGCGGGACAGGCTATGGCTACACCTTC. Translated: CASGTGYGYTF.

The chain is built from TRBV6-1 and TRBJ2-7; 7 bases are a match to TRBD1. The V segment lost 10 bases and the J segment 1 base; nucleotides outside the gene matches: 13. In germline, CDR1 is MNHNS, CDR2 SASEGT. This CDR3 is 15 amino acids long. For the CDR3, the DNA is TGTGCCATCCTCGTGGACAGGATAGTTTCCTACGAGCAGTACTTC. This gives the protein CAILVDRIVSYEQYF.